Listed below are T cell receptor beta chains from one sample, sequenced in a study of T cell clones after liver transplantation. The repertoire was sequenced with immunoSEQ multiplex PCR; TCRdb's copy has only in-frame clones and lacks some. This table has 49,000 or so clones, roughly 71% appearing once. The sample was CD4+ T cells from blood, taken roughly 56 months after liver transplant. Source of these receptors: a human patient who received a liver transplant. Some T cells may be the graft donor's. The CDR3 runs from the conserved cysteine through the conserved F or W. D genes are given only for firm matches. A row's size may be missing; if present it is once, few, many or a size class.

CDR3: CASSIATRREQFF
DNA: TGTGCCAGTAGTATAGCGACAAGGCGAGAGCAGTTCTTC
V: TRBV19
size: NA
D: NA
length: 13
J: TRBJ2-1

CDR3: CSVEEGGYGYTF
DNA: TGCAGCGTTGAGGAGGGGGGCTATGGCTACACCTTC
V: TRBV29-1
size: NA
D: NA
length: 12
J: TRBJ1-2

CDR3: CASSPSGGYEQYF
DNA: TGTGCCAGCAGCCCTAGCGGGGGTTACGAGCAGTACTTC
V: TRBV4-2
size: once
D: TRBD2
length: 13
J: TRBJ2-7

CDR3: CASSMDRANYGYTF
DNA: TGTGCCAGTAGTATGGACAGGGCCAACTATGGCTACACCTTC
V: TRBV19
size: NA
D: TRBD1
length: 14
J: TRBJ1-2

CDR3: CASSFVALRQIDYGYTF
DNA: TGTGCCAGCAGCTTTGTGGCCCTCAGACAGATCGACTATGGCTACACCTTC
V: TRBV12-1
size: NA
D: NA
length: 17
J: TRBJ1-2

CDR3: CASSFSGRGEAFF
DNA: TGTGCCAGCAGCTTCAGCGGGAGGGGTGAAGCTTTCTTT
V: TRBV7-6
size: NA
D: NA
length: 13
J: TRBJ1-1

CDR3: CASSEGTAVPLHF
DNA: TGTGCCAGCAGTGAAGGAACCGCCGTCCCCCTCCACTTT
V: TRBV6-1
size: NA
D: NA
length: 13
J: TRBJ1-6

CDR3: CASSLAASGVGELFF
DNA: TGTGCCAGCAGCTTAGCGGCTAGCGGGGTAGGGGAGCTGTTTTTT
V: TRBV7-2
size: once
D: TRBD2
length: 15
J: TRBJ2-2

CDR3: CAWSVGGQPQHF
DNA: TGTGCCTGGAGTGTCGGGGGTCAGCCCCAGCATTTT
V: TRBV30
size: few
D: NA
length: 12
J: TRBJ1-5

CDR3: CASSLRRNTEAFF
DNA: TGTGCCAGCAGCTTGAGGAGGAACACTGAAGCTTTCTTT
V: TRBV5-6
size: NA
D: NA
length: 13
J: TRBJ1-1

CDR3: CASSQDGAGQGETQYF
DNA: TGCGCCAGCAGCCAAGACGGGGCGGGCCAGGGAGAGACCCAGTACTTC
V: TRBV4-1
size: once
D: NA
length: 16
J: TRBJ2-5

CDR3: CASSRDNQPQHF
DNA: TGTGCCAGCAGCCGGGACAATCAGCCCCAGCATTTT
V: TRBV7-2
size: NA
D: NA
length: 12
J: TRBJ1-5

CDR3: CASSFSGELFF
DNA: TGTGCCAGCAGCTTCTCCGGGGAGCTGTTTTTT
V: TRBV5-6
size: once
D: NA
length: 11
J: TRBJ2-2

CDR3: CASSSGDQPQHF
DNA: TGTGCCAGCAGTTCCGGGGATCAGCCCCAGCATTTT
V: TRBV6-5
size: few
D: NA
length: 12
J: TRBJ1-5

CDR3: CASSEGRKGTYGYTF
DNA: TGTGCCAGCAGTGAAGGGAGGAAGGGAACCTATGGCTACACCTTC
V: TRBV6-1
size: NA
D: NA
length: 15
J: TRBJ1-2

CDR3: CASSEAGPSTEAFF
DNA: TGTGCCAGCAGTGAAGCGGGACCGAGCACTGAAGCTTTCTTT
V: TRBV6-4
size: NA
D: NA
length: 14
J: TRBJ1-1

CDR3: CASTLNTGELFF
DNA: TGTGCCAGCACTCTCAACACCGGGGAGCTGTTTTTT
V: TRBV6-6
size: few
D: NA
length: 12
J: TRBJ2-2

CDR3: CASSARQGTEAFF
DNA: TGTGCCAGCAGCGCCAGACAGGGCACTGAAGCTTTCTTT
V: TRBV7-3
size: NA
D: TRBD1
length: 13
J: TRBJ1-1

CDR3: CASSLYGEAFF
DNA: TGTGCCAGCAGCTTGTACGGTGAAGCTTTCTTT
V: TRBV5-8
size: NA
D: NA
length: 11
J: TRBJ1-1

CDR3: CATSRPNAGSYNEQFF
DNA: TGTGCCACCAGCAGACCAAACGCGGGTTCCTACAATGAGCAGTTCTTC
V: TRBV15
size: once
D: NA
length: 16
J: TRBJ2-1

CDR3: CASSLTGMVDTEAFF
DNA: TGTGCCAGTAGTTTGACAGGGATGGTGGACACTGAAGCTTTCTTT
V: TRBV19
size: NA
D: TRBD1
length: 15
J: TRBJ1-1

CDR3: CASSDPVGWTEAFF
DNA: TGTGCCAGTAGTGACCCGGTGGGGTGGACTGAAGCTTTCTTT
V: TRBV19
size: NA
D: NA
length: 14
J: TRBJ1-1

CDR3: CASSYSGGVSTEAFF
DNA: TGTGCCAGCAGTTACTCGGGAGGGGTAAGCACTGAAGCTTTCTTT
V: TRBV6-5
size: NA
D: NA
length: 15
J: TRBJ1-1

CDR3: CASSLLAGETQYF
DNA: TGTGCCAGCAGCTTGCTGGCGGGAGAGACCCAGTACTTC
V: TRBV5-5
size: NA
D: NA
length: 13
J: TRBJ2-5

CDR3: CASSYLRGTGQEKLFF
DNA: TGTGCCAGCAGTTATCTCAGGGGGACGGGGCAAGAAAAACTGTTTTTT
V: TRBV6-5
size: NA
D: TRBD1
length: 16
J: TRBJ1-4

CDR3: CASSLARGIPQPQHF
DNA: TGTGCCAGCAGCTTAGCGCGAGGGATACCTCAGCCCCAGCATTTT
V: TRBV7-2
size: NA
D: NA
length: 15
J: TRBJ1-5

CDR3: CSVTGTKDEQYF
DNA: TGCAGCGTAACCGGGACTAAAGACGAGCAGTACTTC
V: TRBV29-1
size: few
D: TRBD2
length: 12
J: TRBJ2-7

CDR3: CASSSGQGAYEQYF
DNA: TGTGCCAGCAGCTCGGGACAGGGGGCCTACGAGCAGTACTTC
V: TRBV5-4
size: NA
D: TRBD1
length: 14
J: TRBJ2-7

CDR3: CASSLPKQVSTDTQYF
DNA: TGTGCCAGCAGTTTACCTAAGCAGGTTAGCACAGATACGCAGTATTTT
V: TRBV27
size: NA
D: NA
length: 16
J: TRBJ2-3

CDR3: CASSAEGQGYEKLFF
DNA: TGTGCCAGCAGCGCCGAGGGACAGGGGTATGAAAAACTGTTTTTT
V: TRBV9
size: few
D: TRBD1
length: 15
J: TRBJ1-4

CDR3: CASGGHSRAPLHF
DNA: TGTGCCAGCGGAGGACATTCCCGGGCACCCCTCCACTTT
V: TRBV6-1
size: NA
D: NA
length: 13
J: TRBJ1-6

CDR3: CASSLVARDTQYF
DNA: TGTGCCAGCAGTTTGGTAGCCCGAGATACGCAGTATTTT
V: TRBV6-5
size: NA
D: NA
length: 13
J: TRBJ2-3

CDR3: CASSFQGDNNSPLHF
DNA: TGCGCCAGCAGCTTCCAAGGGGATAATAATTCACCCCTCCACTTT
V: TRBV5-1
size: NA
D: NA
length: 15
J: TRBJ1-6

CDR3: CASSQDRTTDTQYF
DNA: TGTGCCAGCAGCCAAGATCGAACTACAGATACGCAGTATTTT
V: TRBV14
size: NA
D: NA
length: 14
J: TRBJ2-3

CDR3: CASSLNRGTGGKETQYF
DNA: TGTGCCAGCAGCTTAAATCGGGGGACAGGGGGTAAGGAGACCCAGTACTTC
V: TRBV5-4
size: NA
D: TRBD1
length: 17
J: TRBJ2-5

CDR3: CATARQNTEAFF
DNA: TGTGCCACAGCCCGACAGAACACTGAAGCTTTCTTT
V: TRBV10-3
size: NA
D: NA
length: 12
J: TRBJ1-1

CDR3: CASSPQIGTGPNNEQFF
DNA: TGTGCCAGCAGCCCGCAGATCGGGACAGGGCCTAACAATGAGCAGTTCTTC
V: TRBV11-2
size: NA
D: TRBD1
length: 17
J: TRBJ2-1

CDR3: CASSGGNSPLHF
DNA: TGTGCCAGCAGTGGAGGGAATTCACCCCTCCACTTT
V: TRBV28
size: NA
D: NA
length: 12
J: TRBJ1-6

CDR3: CASSGAEETQYF
DNA: TGTGCCAGCAGTGGGGCTGAAGAGACCCAGTACTTC
V: TRBV2
size: NA
D: NA
length: 12
J: TRBJ2-5

CDR3: CASGEEIYGQYF
DNA: TGTGCCAGCGGCGAAGAGATCTACGGGCAGTACTTC
V: TRBV6-1
size: NA
D: NA
length: 12
J: TRBJ2-7

CDR3: CSVPGTGGSGTEAFF
DNA: TGCAGCGTTCCCGGGACAGGGGGCAGCGGAACTGAAGCTTTCTTT
V: TRBV29-1
size: NA
D: TRBD1
length: 15
J: TRBJ1-1

CDR3: CASSYQSGNSYEQYF
DNA: TGTGCCAGCAGCTACCAATCCGGGAACTCCTACGAGCAGTACTTC
V: TRBV7-9
size: NA
D: NA
length: 15
J: TRBJ2-7

CDR3: CASRPTGANEKLFF
DNA: TGTGCCAGCAGACCTACAGGGGCTAATGAAAAACTGTTTTTT
V: TRBV28
size: once
D: TRBD1
length: 14
J: TRBJ1-4

CDR3: CASSIDGTGFYGYTF
DNA: TGTGCCAGTAGTATAGACGGGACAGGTTTCTATGGCTACACCTTC
V: TRBV19
size: NA
D: TRBD1
length: 15
J: TRBJ1-2

CDR3: CASSPRGAGRTGELFF
DNA: TGTGCCAGCTCACCTCGCGGTGCAGGGCGGACCGGGGAGCTGTTTTTT
V: TRBV18
size: NA
D: NA
length: 16
J: TRBJ2-2

CDR3: CASSLAGGPSYNSPLHF
DNA: TGCGCCAGCAGCTTGGCAGGGGGGCCCTCCTATAATTCACCCCTCCACTTT
V: TRBV5-1
size: NA
D: TRBD1
length: 17
J: TRBJ1-6

CDR3: CASSAGTANTGELFF
DNA: TGTGCCAGCAGCGCTGGGACAGCTAACACCGGGGAGCTGTTTTTT
V: TRBV11-3
size: few
D: TRBD1
length: 15
J: TRBJ2-2

CDR3: CASSEAEGSILYEQYF
DNA: TGTGCCAGCAGTGAAGCTGAAGGGTCCATCCTTTACGAGCAGTACTTC
V: TRBV6-1
size: NA
D: NA
length: 16
J: TRBJ2-7

CDR3: CASSLAAGTTTGELFF
DNA: TGCGCCAGCAGCTTGGCCGCAGGGACGACGACCGGGGAGCTGTTTTTT
V: TRBV5-1
size: NA
D: NA
length: 16
J: TRBJ2-2

CDR3: CASSLEVGRPQHF
DNA: TGTGCCAGCAGCTTAGAGGTCGGTCGGCCCCAGCATTTT
V: TRBV7-3
size: NA
D: NA
length: 13
J: TRBJ1-5

CDR3: CASSPTQGGNQPQHF
DNA: TGTGCCAGCAGCCCGACGCAGGGGGGAAATCAGCCCCAGCATTTT
V: TRBV4-2
size: NA
D: TRBD1
length: 15
J: TRBJ1-5

CDR3: CASRGAAMPYEQYF
DNA: TGTGCCAGCAGGGGAGCTGCCATGCCCTACGAGCAGTACTTC
V: TRBV28
size: NA
D: NA
length: 14
J: TRBJ2-7

CDR3: CASSLGLVRLMQETQYF
DNA: TGTGCCAGCAGCTTAGGACTAGTAAGGCTCATGCAGGAGACCCAGTACTTC
V: TRBV7-9
size: once
D: NA
length: 17
J: TRBJ2-5

CDR3: CASRYRVGNTIYF
DNA: TGTGCCAGCAGATACAGGGTTGGAAACACCATATATTTT
V: TRBV6-1
size: NA
D: NA
length: 13
J: TRBJ1-3

CDR3: CASSLRLAGGTDTQYF
DNA: TGCGCCAGCAGCTTGAGACTAGCGGGGGGGACAGATACGCAGTATTTT
V: TRBV5-1
size: NA
D: TRBD2
length: 16
J: TRBJ2-3

CDR3: CASSERGRTGANVLTF
DNA: TGTGCCAGCAGTGAGAGGGGGCGAACAGGGGCCAACGTCCTGACTTTC
V: TRBV2
size: NA
D: TRBD1
length: 16
J: TRBJ2-6

CDR3: CASSLAGGERSGYTF
DNA: TGTGCCAGCAGCTTGGCCGGTGGGGAACGGTCCGGCTACACCTTC
V: TRBV5-6
size: NA
D: NA
length: 15
J: TRBJ1-2

CDR3: CAWTGAPNTGELFF
DNA: TGTGCCTGGACGGGAGCCCCGAACACCGGGGAGCTGTTTTTT
V: TRBV30
size: NA
D: NA
length: 14
J: TRBJ2-2

CDR3: CASSVGDRGDSPLHF
DNA: TGTGCCAGCAGTGTCGGAGACAGGGGTGATTCACCCCTCCACTTT
V: TRBV6-1
size: NA
D: TRBD1
length: 15
J: TRBJ1-6

CDR3: CASSLAGVYNEQFF
DNA: TGTGCCAGCAGCTTAGCCGGGGTATACAATGAGCAGTTCTTC
V: TRBV11-2
size: NA
D: NA
length: 14
J: TRBJ2-1